These 23 T cell receptor beta chains originate from one sample sequenced in a study of blood T cell repertoires in COVID-19. Sequencing used immunoSEQ multiplex PCR; TCRdb keeps in-frame clones, though not all of them. The data hold tens of thousands of clones, with more than 75% observed a single time. Sequenced: peripheral blood. The receptors here all came from a woman over 75 with active or convalescent COVID-19.

The chain uses TRBV5-6 and TRBJ1-1, with 7 bases lining up with TRBD1. This CDR3 region has 13 residues. J was trimmed by 4 bases and V by 5 bases; bases with no gene match: 5. CDR1 SGHDT and CDR2 YYEEEE come from the germline V gene. The CDR3 region is CASRHRDSTEAFF. Here the CDR3 DNA reads TGTGCCAGCAGACACCGGGACAGCACTGAAGCTTTCTTT.

The chain employs TRBV28 and TRBJ1-3; no definite D call. V lost 10 bases to trimming and J lost 2 bases, with 12 bases between them. The CDR3 length is 13 residues. The germline CDR1 and CDR2 sequences are MDHEN and SYDVKM. The CDR3 DNA reads as TGTGCCATGGCGCCGGGGACTGGAAACACCATATATTTT. Protein sequence: CAMAPGTGNTIYF.

The chain links TRBV10-3 to TRBJ2-2, with a tentative D call TRBD1 (6 bases). The CDR3 covers 14 residues. The V end lost 10 bases, the J end lost 0 bases, and 12 bases lay between the germline ends. From germline, CDR1 is ENHRY and CDR2 SYGVKD. CDR3 amino acids: CATTGHTNTGELFF. The CDR3 DNA sequence: TGTGCCACTACGGGACATACGAACACCGGGGAGCTGTTTTTT.

Only one count was recorded for this clone. The chain combines TRBV24-1 with TRBJ2-2; no reliable D call. Looked up from germline, CDR1 is KGHDR and CDR2 is SFDVKD. Deletions cut 4 bases from V and 5 bases from J, with 7 bases between. There are 13 residues in the CDR3. The CDR3 region has the DNA TGTGCCACCAGTGAGAGGTTGACCGGGGAGCTGTTTTTT. Protein sequence: CATSERLTGELFF.

The chain recombines TRBV2 with TRBJ2-7; perhaps TRBD1 as D (6 bases). Germline V CDR1 and CDR2: SNHLY, FYNNEI. The CDR3 loop spans 13 amino acids. With 6 bases removed from V and 2 bases from J, the gap between germline ends came to 11 bases. In DNA form, the CDR3 reads TGTGCCAGCAGCCGACAGGTTACCTACGAGCAGTACTTC. Encoded protein: CASSRQVTYEQYF.

V gene TRBV28 combines with J gene TRBJ1-1, with D tentatively TRBD1 (5 bases). V lost 4 bases, J lost 0 bases, and 15 bases lay in between. The CDR3 length is 16 residues. Germline V gene sequence: CDR1 MDHEN, CDR2 SYDVKM. CDR3 sequence (DNA): TGTGCCAGCAGTTCACCGGGACTCCCAATGAACACTGAAGCTTTCTTT. Protein sequence: CASSSPGLPMNTEAFF.

The chain is built from TRBV7-2 and TRBJ1-1, with 8 positions matching TRBD1. Germline V gene lookup returns CDR1 SGHTA and CDR2 FQGNSA. This CDR3 has 17 amino acids. V trimming: 1 base; J trimming: 0 bases; junction bases outside the gene matches: 7. The CDR3, as DNA: TGTGCCAGCAGCTTAGGACAGGGGTTCAACATGAACACTGAAGCTTTCTTT. Translation: CASSLGQGFNMNTEAFF.

This chain uses TRBV19 with TRBJ1-5; TRBD1 might be the D (5 bases). The CDR3 is 15 residues long. Germline-derived CDR1 and CDR2 are LNHDA and SQIVND (reference sequence). Trimming removed 4 bases from V and 8 bases from J, with 18 bases in between. In DNA form, the CDR3 reads TGTGCCAGTAGTACCCGGGACTCCCCCGGGGAGCCCCAGCATTTT. This translates into CASSTRDSPGEPQHF.

The chain combines TRBV5-5 with TRBJ2-7; D is possibly TRBD1 (6 bases). CDR1 and CDR2 from the germline V gene are SGHKS and YYEKEE (reference sequence). V dropped 4 bases and J dropped 0 bases, with 14 bases sitting between them. This CDR3 comprises 15 residues. The CDR3 DNA is TGTGCCAGCAGCCCAGGACCGGACAGCTCCTACGAGCAGTACTTC. Protein: CASSPGPDSSYEQYF.

The chain uses TRBV5-3 and TRBJ1-1; D ambiguous. TRBV5-3 is sorted into the ORF group, with uncertain function. This CDR3 has 16 residues. V was clipped by 1 base and J by 1 base, with 14 bases between them. DNA for the CDR3: TGTGCCAGAAGCTTGCGGGATAGGGTTGGGAACACTGAAGCTTTCTTT. This codes for CARSLRDRVGNTEAFF.

The chain has TRBV7-2 and TRBJ1-5; 7 bases are a match to TRBD1. Germline V CDR1 and CDR2: SGHTA, FQGNSA. The CDR3 is 13 amino acids. Germline trimming cut 8 bases from V and 3 bases from J; bases unmatched to any gene: 4. The CDR3 loop is CASGGQANQPQHF. As DNA, the CDR3 is TGTGCCAGCGGAGGACAGGCCAATCAGCCCCAGCATTTT.

The chain employs TRBV6-2 or TRBV6-3 and TRBJ2-2; 12 nucleotides line up with TRBD2. The CDR3 covers 17 residues. V shed 0 bases, J shed 6 bases, and the junction held 5 bases outside the gene matches. The germline gives CDR1 MNHEY, CDR2 SVGEGT. CDR3 sequence reads: CASSYSSSSGGAGELFF. The CDR3 DNA reads as TGTGCCAGCAGTTACTCGAGCTCTAGCGGGGGGGCCGGGGAGCTGTTTTTT.

This sequence joins TRBV3-1 (or the pseudogene TRBV3-2) and TRBJ2-3; 12 nucleotides agree with TRBD1. This CDR3 has 15 amino acids. From germline, CDR1 is LGHDT and CDR2 YNNKEL (reference sequence). After removal of 7 bases from V and 4 bases from J, the junction contained 6 bases not matched to a gene. CDR3 DNA: TGTGCCAGCACCTTGGGACAGGGGGCGGCAGATACGCAGTATTTT. It codes for CASTLGQGAADTQYF.

This clone was seen more than once but under ten times. This chain connects TRBV5-4 to TRBJ1-2; 8 positions agree with TRBD1. There are 15 residues in the CDR3. Germline-derived CDR1 and CDR2 are SGHNT and YYREEE (reference sequence). V dropped 0 bases and J dropped 7; count of bases not matched to a gene: 8. In DNA form, the CDR3 reads TGTGCCAGCAGCTTGGCCCTGCAGGGGGCTGCTGGCTACACCTTC. Translation gives CASSLALQGAAGYTF.

The CDR3 here is CASSPIPDAGYGYTF. DNA of the CDR3: TGCGCCAGCAGCCCCATTCCGGACGCGGGGTATGGCTACACCTTC. This rearrangement joins TRBV5-1 to TRBJ1-2; D not certain. Germline CDR1 SGHRS, CDR2 YFSETQ. This CDR3 contains 15 residues. Trimming took off 4 bases at V and 5 bases at J, with 18 bases between the two ends.

V gene TRBV28 combines with J gene TRBJ2-3, with a possible D match to TRBD2 (6 bases). From germline, CDR1 is MDHEN and CDR2 SYDVKM. Trimming removed 3 bases at V and 4 bases at J, with 8 bases between. The CDR3 is 13 residues long. The CDR3 reads CASSFRLADTQYF. CDR3 nucleotides: TGTGCCAGCAGTTTCCGACTAGCAGATACGCAGTATTTT.

The chain combines TRBV28 with TRBJ1-4; D unclear. This CDR3 comprises 15 residues. The germline V gene has CDR1 MDHEN and CDR2 SYDVKM. V was cut by 2 bases and J by 6 bases, with 13 bases left in between. The CDR3 sequence is CASSLEGVRYEKLFF. The CDR3 nucleotides read TGTGCCAGCAGTTTAGAGGGAGTCCGGTATGAAAAACTGTTTTTT. Supplemented by reference TRBV28 and TRBJ1-4, the full variable domain reads DVKVTQSSRYLVKRTGEKVFLECVQDMDHENMFWYRQDPGLGLRLIYFSYDVKMKEKGDIPEGYSVSREKKERFSLILESASTNQTSMYLCASSLEGVRYEKLFFGSGTQLSVL.

The V and J genes are TRBV12-3 or TRBV12-4 and TRBJ1-2; maybe TRBD1 (6 bases). The V end lost 5 bases, the J end lost 8 bases, and 12 bases lay between the germline ends. This CDR3 has 12 amino acids. CDR3 coding DNA: TGTGCCAGCAGTCCGGGACATGGGGGCTACACCTTC. Its translation: CASSPGHGGYTF.

The chain carries TRBV20-1 and TRBJ2-7; TRBD1 matches 7 bases. Germline CDR1 reads DFQATT; CDR2 reads SNEGSKA (reference sequence). Trimming took 3 bases from V and 2 from J; bases not matched to a gene: 10. The CDR3 length is 15 residues. CDR3 region: CSASFPGQMTYEQYF. CDR3 nucleotide sequence: TGCAGTGCTAGTTTCCCGGGACAGATGACCTACGAGCAGTACTTC.

In DNA form, the CDR3 reads TGTGCCAGTAGTATCGGGACAGGGAGAATGTACGAGCAGTACTTC. Its protein product is CASSIGTGRMYEQYF. The V gene is TRBV19, the J gene TRBJ2-7; 9 bases line up with TRBD1. J gave up 4 bases and V 3 bases, and 7 bases lay outside the gene matches. Germline values: CDR1 LNHDA, CDR2 SQIVND (reference sequence). CDR3 length: 15 amino acids.

Only one count was recorded for this clone. The V call is TRBV28, the J call TRBJ1-5; 10 positions agree with TRBD1. CDR1 and CDR2 (germline): MDHEN, SYDVKM. The V gene end was trimmed by 0 bases and the J gene end by 3 bases; junction bases not matched to a gene: 5. This CDR3 comprises 17 residues. CDR3 DNA: TGTGCCAGCAGTTTATGGGGGACAGGGGACCCCAATCAGCCCCAGCATTTT. Protein product: CASSLWGTGDPNQPQHF.

The chain links TRBV29-1 to TRBJ1-2; 7 bases align to TRBD1. The ends lost 3 bases at V and 13 bases at J; junction bases unmatched: 8. The CDR3 sequence is 11 residues long. Germline loops: CDR1 SQVTM, CDR2 ANQGSEA. CDR3 region: CSVEVQGVGTF. In DNA, the CDR3 is TGCAGCGTTGAGGTCCAGGGGGTTGGCACCTTC.

This sequence joins TRBV28 and TRBJ2-1; D possibly corresponds to TRBD2 (5 bases). Trimming left V 10 bases short and J 7 bases short, with 26 bases between. The CDR3 covers 16 residues. Germline V gene lookup returns CDR1 MDHEN and CDR2 SYDVKM. The CDR3 is CATQSHSVRDRNEQFF. CDR3 bases: TGTGCCACCCAGTCCCACAGTGTGAGGGATCGGAATGAGCAGTTCTTC.